Given below is one T cell receptor beta chain in context. Generated by immunoSEQ multiplex PCR, the TCRdb table keeps only in-frame clones and is missing some. The table shows 75,000 to 90,000 clones, with less than 85% occurring only once. The V gene lost 7 bases and the J gene lost 7 bases, with 20 bases spanning the gap. CDR1 and CDR2 from the germline V gene are LNHDA and SQIVND (reference sequence). The CDR3 has 15 amino acids. The data are from a study of OX40 agonist ivuxolimab in advanced cancers. Study summary: An agonistic anti-OX40 (CD134) antibody, ivuxolimab, was used to treat the patients.

The chain joins TRBV19 to TRBJ2-1; tentative D call: TRBD2 (6 bases). The specimen comprised CD4+ or CD8+ T cells sorted from blood, sampled in a trial of the OX40 agonist ivuxolimab. The sequence derives from an adult with an advanced solid tumor such as melanoma, head and neck, liver or kidney cancer. The CDR3 DNA reads as TGTGCCAGTACCCTGGAGGGGTACCTCAGTAATGAGCAGTTCTTC. This translates into CASTLEGYLSNEQFF.